Listed here are 2 T cell receptor beta chains from one sample, sequenced in a study of blood T cell repertoires in COVID-19. Clones were read by immunoSEQ multiplex PCR, and TCRdb kept only the in-frame ones, dropping some. The data contain 90,000 to 100,000 clones, approximately 86% of them singletons. Sequencing used peripheral blood. Receptors were obtained from a man at least 80 years old with acute or convalescent COVID-19.

The chain combines TRBV5-1 with TRBJ1-1, with 7 bases identical to TRBD1. From germline, CDR1 is SGHRS and CDR2 YFSETQ. The CDR3 sequence is 14 residues long. V was pared by 4 bases and J by 1 base, with 4 bases of the junction left unmatched. Written as DNA, the CDR3 is TGCGCCAGCAGCCTGACAGGGCGGAACACTGAAGCTTTCTTT. Translated: CASSLTGRNTEAFF.

This chain links TRBV6-6 with TRBJ2-6; TRBD1 is a possible D gene (7 bases). CDR1 is MNHNY and CDR2 is SVGAGI in the germline V gene (reference sequence). This CDR3 spans 18 amino acids. The V end was cut by 5 bases, the J end by 0 bases, with 17 bases between. CDR3 amino acids: CASSPAGQFSSGANVLTF. The CDR3 DNA reads TGTGCCAGCAGTCCGGCGGGACAGTTCAGCTCTGGGGCCAACGTCCTGACTTTC.